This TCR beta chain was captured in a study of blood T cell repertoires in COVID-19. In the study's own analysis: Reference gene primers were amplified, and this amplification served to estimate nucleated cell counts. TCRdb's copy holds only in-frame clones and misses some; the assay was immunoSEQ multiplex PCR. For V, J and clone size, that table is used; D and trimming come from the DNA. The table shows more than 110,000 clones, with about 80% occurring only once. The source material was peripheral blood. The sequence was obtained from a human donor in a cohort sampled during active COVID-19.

For the CDR3, the DNA is TGTGCCAGCAGCCATCGCGGGACAGACCTTAACTATGGCTACACCTTC. This gives the protein CASSHRGTDLNYGYTF. V and J are TRBV3-1 (or the pseudogene TRBV3-2) and TRBJ1-2; TRBD1 matches 7 bases. Looked up from germline, CDR1 is LGHDT and CDR2 is YNNKEL (reference sequence). This CDR3 comprises 16 residues. The V gene end was trimmed by 3 bases and the J gene end by 1 base; junction bases not matched to a gene: 8.